This T cell receptor (beta chain) was obtained from a study of T cell responses to AZD1222 COVID-19 vaccine. Overall study results and limits: Baseline testing showed seropositivity in only 6 or 7 AZD1222 recipients. Per reports, nearly half of all spike-specific TCRs target regions that are unmutated in variants. There were repertoire samples only from the period after the peak T cell response.

Libraries were prepared by immunoSEQ multiplex PCR; TCRdb keeps only in-frame clonotypes and omits some of them. The data hold about 100,000 clones, with about 86% observed a single time. The CDR3 sequence is 13 residues long. Losses at the gene ends were 4 bases for V and 3 bases for J; bases not matched to a gene: 2. Germline V CDR1 and CDR2: MNHEY, SVGAGI. This clone was found a few times. Its antigen remains unidentified. The V call is TRBV6-5, the J call TRBJ1-1; 7 bases are a match to TRBD1. The TCR originated in an adult in good health. The material sequenced was peripheral blood, taken on day 0 of AZD1222 vaccination. The CDR3 DNA follows: TGTGCCAGCAGTTTACAGGGGCACACTGAAGCTTTCTTT. It specifies CASSLQGHTEAFF.